The 19 T cell receptor beta chains presented below share a single source sample, sequenced in a study of shared clonotypes between healthy human individuals. TCRdb's table, derived via immunoSEQ multiplex PCR, lists solely in-frame clones and lacks some. The table lists 2 million to 2.5 million clones, 80% to 95% of them singletons. The material sequenced was naive CD4+ T cells from PBMCs. Indicated subset: CD45RA+ positively selected. The receptors come from a young man in good health. Some clones in this sample may be carry-over from other donors' samples.

V gene TRBV18 combines with J gene TRBJ2-7, with D perhaps given as TRBD1 or TRBD2 (5 bases each). Trimming removed 6 bases at V and 6 bases at J, with 18 bases between. Germline V CDR1 and CDR2: KGHSH, LQKENI. CDR3 length: 14 residues. Here the CDR3 reads CASSGAGSRSEQYF. The CDR3 DNA reads as TGTGCCAGCTCGGGCGCAGGGAGTAGATCCGAGCAGTACTTC.

V usage is TRBV10-2 and J usage is TRBJ2-7, with D maybe TRBD1 (6 bases). Germline V gene data show CDR1 as WSHSY and CDR2 as SAAADI. Trimming removed 2 bases at V and 9 bases at J, with 14 bases between. The CDR3 has 13 amino acids. CDR3 DNA: TGCGCCAGCAGTGAGCGCCGGCAGGGGCGGCAGTACTTC. It specifies CASSERRQGRQYF.

This clone was counted a single time. The chain has TRBV14 and TRBJ2-2; 7 nucleotides align to TRBD1. The germline V gene has CDR1 SGHDN and CDR2 FVKESK. V lost 4 bases, J lost 3 bases, and 2 bases stayed unmatched. CDR3 length: 14 amino acids. CDR3 DNA: TGTGCCAGCAGCCGGACAGGTCACACCGGGGAGCTGTTTTTT. This encodes CASSRTGHTGELFF.

The genes are TRBV19 and TRBJ2-3, with 9 bases fitting TRBD1. Looked up from germline, CDR1 is LNHDA and CDR2 is SQIVND (reference sequence). Unmatched junction bases numbered 12, after V lost 6 bases and J lost 8 bases. CDR3 length: 15 residues. In DNA, the CDR3 is TGTGCCAGTAGAGCCGGGACAGGGAGGACTGCTACGCAGTATTTT. This translates into CASRAGTGRTATQYF.

The rearrangement links TRBV6-5 to TRBJ1-2; D not certain. The length of the CDR3 is 12 residues. V was cut by 0 bases and J by 9 bases, with 8 bases left in between. Per the germline V gene, CDR1 is MNHEY and CDR2 is SVGAGI. The CDR3 bases are TGTGCCAGCAGTTACTCGGGTGGGAGCTACACCTTC. Protein: CASSYSGGSYTF.

V gene TRBV5-6 combines with J gene TRBJ2-7, with TRBD1 matching over 7 bases. This CDR3 contains 14 residues. Germline V lookup: CDR1 SGHDT, CDR2 YYEEEE. V gave up 4 bases and J gave up 2 bases; unmatched junction bases: 6. The DNA of the CDR3 is TGTGCCAGCAGCGTCGACAGGGCCCCCTACGAGCAGTACTTC. Its translation: CASSVDRAPYEQYF.

The rearrangement uses TRBV25-1 and TRBJ2-5; maybe TRBD1 (5 bases). This CDR3 region has 14 residues. Between the trimmed V and J ends, which lost 5 bases and 1 base, there was a span of 11 bases. The germline V gene has CDR1 MGHDK and CDR2 SYGVNS. The CDR3, as DNA: TGTGCCAGCAGTCGTCGGACATCCCAAGAGACCCAGTACTTC. Residues: CASSRRTSQETQYF.

This CDR3 is CASSQDKVAGGAWNTQYF. CDR3 DNA sequence: TGCGCCAGCAGCCAAGATAAGGTGGCGGGAGGGGCTTGGAATACGCAGTATTTT. This chain links TRBV4-1 with TRBJ2-3; 9 bases line up with TRBD2. The CDR3 covers 18 residues. V was pared by 0 bases and J by 7 bases, with 14 bases of the junction left unmatched. Looked up from germline, CDR1 is MGHRA and CDR2 is YSYEKL.

This chain links TRBV7-2 with TRBJ1-2, with 9 bases lining up with TRBD1. With 4 bases clipped from V and 8 bases from J, the junction kept 11 bases outside the gene matches. The CDR3 runs 15 residues. Germline V CDR1 and CDR2: SGHTA, FQGNSA. CDR3 sequence reads: CASSSSPGQGNGYTF. The CDR3 region has the DNA TGTGCCAGCAGCTCGAGTCCGGGACAGGGTAACGGCTACACCTTC.

The genes are TRBV6-4 and TRBJ2-6; TRBD1 aligns across 7 bases. Losses at the gene ends were 1 base for V and 0 bases for J; bases not matched to a gene: 6. In germline, CDR1 is MRHNA, CDR2 SNTAGT. This CDR3 has 18 residues. As DNA, the CDR3 is TGTGCCAGCAGTGACTGGGAGACAGGGACCTCTGGGGCCAACGTCCTGACTTTC. Its translation is CASSDWETGTSGANVLTF.

The chain is built from TRBV18 and TRBJ1-2; tentative D call: TRBD1 (5 bases). CDR1 KGHSH and CDR2 LQKENI come from the germline V gene. This CDR3 contains 14 residues. V lost 5 bases and J 6 bases, leaving 16 bases between the germline ends. CDR3: CASSDLSLGDGYTF. CDR3 sequence (DNA): TGTGCCAGCTCAGACCTTTCTTTAGGGGATGGCTACACCTTC.

The chain combines TRBV20-1 with TRBJ1-3; D not certain. This CDR3 has 11 amino acids. The germline gives CDR1 DFQATT, CDR2 SNEGSKA (reference sequence). The V end was cut by 5 bases, the J end by 6 bases, with 8 bases between. For the CDR3, the DNA is TGCAGTGCTCCGGTTGCAAACACCATATATTTT. Its translation: CSAPVANTIYF.

The J gene is TRBJ2-5, the V gene TRBV6-5, with D maybe TRBD2 (6 bases). The CDR3 runs to 14 residues. Germline CDR1 MNHEY, CDR2 SVGAGI. Trimming pared 2 bases from V and 6 bases from J, leaving 13 bases between. The CDR3 here is CASSYARGRQTQYF. CDR3 bases: TGTGCCAGCAGTTACGCTCGGGGGAGACAGACCCAGTACTTC.

The genes are TRBV5-1 and TRBJ1-1, with unresolved D. CDR3 length equals 16 residues. Trimming removed 0 bases at V and 3 bases at J, with 15 bases between. Germline loops: CDR1 SGHRS, CDR2 YFSETQ. The CDR3 reads CASSLDEGREDTEAFF. The CDR3 DNA sequence: TGCGCCAGCAGCTTGGATGAAGGACGGGAGGACACTGAAGCTTTCTTT. Based on the CDR3 plus reference TRBV5-1 and TRBJ1-1, the full variable domain is KAGVTQTPRYLIKTRGQQVTLSCSPISGHRSVSWYQQTPGQGLQFLFEYFSETQRNKGNFPGRFSGRQFSNSRSEMNVSTLELGDSALYLCASSLDEGREDTEAFFGQGTRLTVV.

This clone was counted only a few times. The V call is TRBV7-9, the J call TRBJ1-3; no firm D call. Germline V gives CDR1 SEHNR, CDR2 FQNEAQ (reference sequence). The V and J ends lost 3 bases and 0 bases respectively, with 6 bases between them. There are 14 residues in the CDR3. CDR3 loop: CASSLYISGNTIYF. CDR3 in DNA: TGTGCCAGCAGCTTGTACATCTCTGGAAACACCATATATTTT.

V and J are TRBV29-1 and TRBJ2-5, with D unresolved. V was clipped by 6 bases and J by 2 bases, with 13 bases between them. CDR3 length: 13 amino acids. Germline V gene lookup returns CDR1 SQVTM and CDR2 ANQGSEA. The CDR3 is CSVQVSSQETQYF. The DNA for the CDR3 is TGCAGCGTGCAGGTCTCGTCACAAGAGACCCAGTACTTC.

Regarding this clone: Other DNA variants within this sample encode the same CDR3. The chain combines TRBV18 with TRBJ1-4; the match to TRBD1 covers 9 bases. The germline V gene has CDR1 KGHSH and CDR2 LQKENI. The CDR3 spans 14 residues. After removal of 6 bases from V and 7 bases from J, the junction contained 6 bases not matched to a gene. In DNA, the CDR3 is TGTGCCAGCTCGCCGGGACAGGGCCGTGAAAAACTGTTTTTT. It specifies CASSPGQGREKLFF.

The chain uses TRBV23-1 and TRBJ1-1; 10 positions match TRBD1. TRBV23-1 is known as an ORF, though its function is uncertain. CDR3 size: 16 residues. Trimming at V came to 7 bases and at J to 0 bases, leaving 8 bases not matched to a gene. The CDR3 region is CASTGQGGKMNTEAFF. In DNA form, the CDR3 reads TGCGCCAGCACCGGACAGGGGGGGAAAATGAACACTGAAGCTTTCTTT.

The chain is built from TRBV28 and TRBJ2-1, with D possibly TRBD1 on 5 matching bases. The CDR3 contains 14 residues. The V gene's germline CDR1 is MDHEN and CDR2 SYDVKM. The V end was cut by 3 bases, the J end by 3 bases, with 9 bases between. CDR3 residues: CASSLADIYNEQFF. The CDR3, as DNA: TGTGCCAGCAGTTTGGCGGACATCTACAATGAGCAGTTCTTC. Full variable domain (remainder filled in from reference TRBV28 and TRBJ2-1): DVKVTQSSRYLVKRTGEKVFLECVQDMDHENMFWYRQDPGLGLRLIYFSYDVKMKEKGDIPEGYSVSREKKERFSLILESASTNQTSMYLCASSLADIYNEQFFGPGTRLTVL.